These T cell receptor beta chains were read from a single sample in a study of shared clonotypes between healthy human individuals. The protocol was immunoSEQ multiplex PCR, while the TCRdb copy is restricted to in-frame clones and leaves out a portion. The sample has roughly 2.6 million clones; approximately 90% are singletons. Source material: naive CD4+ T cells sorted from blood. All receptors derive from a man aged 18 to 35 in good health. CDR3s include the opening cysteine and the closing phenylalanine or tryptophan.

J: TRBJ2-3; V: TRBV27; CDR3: CASSLNSPGADTQYF
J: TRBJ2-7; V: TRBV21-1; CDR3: CASSNPQGAHEQYF
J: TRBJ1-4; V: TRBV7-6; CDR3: CASSKGRTNEKLFF
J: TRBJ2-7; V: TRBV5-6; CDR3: CASSSLQGTTYEQYF
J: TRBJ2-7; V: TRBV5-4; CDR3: CASSPRTAGSYYEQYF
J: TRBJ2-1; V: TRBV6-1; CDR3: CASRQSSYNEQFF
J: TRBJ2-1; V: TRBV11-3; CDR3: CASSLGASSYNEQFF
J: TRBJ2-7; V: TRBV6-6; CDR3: CASSPDRASYYEQYF
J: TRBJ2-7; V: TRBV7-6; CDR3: CASSLLPGGYEQYF
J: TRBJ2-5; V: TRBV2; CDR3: CASSFQGSQETQYF
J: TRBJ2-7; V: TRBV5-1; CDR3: CASGRGGVLEQYF
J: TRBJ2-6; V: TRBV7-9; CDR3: CASSLAVYTGANVLTF
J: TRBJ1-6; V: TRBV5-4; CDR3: CASSLASGGESPLHF
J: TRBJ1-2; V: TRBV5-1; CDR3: CASNLGMVDYGYTF
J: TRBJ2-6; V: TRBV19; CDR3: CASSSSPGANVLTF
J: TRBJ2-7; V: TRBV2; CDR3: CASSEAGYEQYF
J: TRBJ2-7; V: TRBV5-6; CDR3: CASSFAGTAPLGQYF
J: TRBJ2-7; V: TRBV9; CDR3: CASSVGQSSYEQYF
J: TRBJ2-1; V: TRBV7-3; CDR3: CASSIGGSTYNEQFF
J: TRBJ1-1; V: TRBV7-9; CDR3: CASSSRVGANTEAFF
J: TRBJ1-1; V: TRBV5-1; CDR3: CASSGQTGREAEAFF
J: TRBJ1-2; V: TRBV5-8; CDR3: CASTFIRGVYGYTF
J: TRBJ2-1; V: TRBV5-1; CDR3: CARWTGNSSYNEQFF
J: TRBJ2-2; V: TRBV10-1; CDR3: CASSTGFQTGELFF
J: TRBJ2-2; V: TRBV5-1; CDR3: CASSPEHPNTGELFF
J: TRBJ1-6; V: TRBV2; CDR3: CASSLNTATTAYNSPLHF
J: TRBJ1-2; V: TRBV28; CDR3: CASSLREVYGYTF
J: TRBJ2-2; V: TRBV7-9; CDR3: CASSLGGQRAVTGELFF
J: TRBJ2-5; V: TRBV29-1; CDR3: CSLRGSGTGTQYF
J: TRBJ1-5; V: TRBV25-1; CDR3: CASSESEAQPQHF
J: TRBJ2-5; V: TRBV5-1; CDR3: CASQQGWQETQYF
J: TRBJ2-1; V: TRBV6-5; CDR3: CASSSRDNEQFF
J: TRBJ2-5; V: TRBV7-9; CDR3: CASSPGLARETQYF
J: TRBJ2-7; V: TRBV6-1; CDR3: CASSETPSTYEQYF
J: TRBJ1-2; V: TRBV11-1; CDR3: CASSLDGVEDYGYTF
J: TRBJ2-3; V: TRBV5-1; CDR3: CASSPGRGADTQYF
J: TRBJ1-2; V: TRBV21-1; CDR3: CASNLMGSIRNGYTF
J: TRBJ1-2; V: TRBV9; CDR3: CASSARTDGYTF
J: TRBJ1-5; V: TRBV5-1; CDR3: CASSSTGGNQPQHF
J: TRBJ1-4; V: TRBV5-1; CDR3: CASSLAIGAATNEKLFF
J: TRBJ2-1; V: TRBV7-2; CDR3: CASSFSGTNSYNEQFF
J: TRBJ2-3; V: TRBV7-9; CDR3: CAASDTAGLTDTQYF